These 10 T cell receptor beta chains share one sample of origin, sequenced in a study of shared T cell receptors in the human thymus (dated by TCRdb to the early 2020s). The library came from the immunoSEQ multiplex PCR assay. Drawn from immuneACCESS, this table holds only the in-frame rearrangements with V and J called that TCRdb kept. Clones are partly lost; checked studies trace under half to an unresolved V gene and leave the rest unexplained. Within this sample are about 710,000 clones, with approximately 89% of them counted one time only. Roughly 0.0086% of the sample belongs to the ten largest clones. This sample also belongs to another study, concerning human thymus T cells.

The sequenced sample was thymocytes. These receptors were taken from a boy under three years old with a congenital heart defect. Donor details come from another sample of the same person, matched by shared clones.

CDR3 sequence (DNA): TGCGCCAGCAGCCAAGATCTCAGGGCTCCCAATCCAAACACCATATATTTT. It translates to CASSQDLRAPNPNTIYF. This chain joins TRBV4-3 and TRBJ1-3; D is possibly TRBD1 (5 bases). Germline V lookup: CDR1 LGHNA, CDR2 YSLEER. V lost 0 bases to trimming and J lost 6 bases, with 18 bases between them. This CDR3 region has 17 residues.

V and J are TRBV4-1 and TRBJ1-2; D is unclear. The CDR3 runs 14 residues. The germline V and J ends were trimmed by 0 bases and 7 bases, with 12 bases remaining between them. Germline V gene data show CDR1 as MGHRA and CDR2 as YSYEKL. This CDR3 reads CASSQDKGGGGYTF. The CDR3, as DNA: TGCGCCAGCAGCCAAGATAAGGGAGGAGGTGGCTACACCTTC.

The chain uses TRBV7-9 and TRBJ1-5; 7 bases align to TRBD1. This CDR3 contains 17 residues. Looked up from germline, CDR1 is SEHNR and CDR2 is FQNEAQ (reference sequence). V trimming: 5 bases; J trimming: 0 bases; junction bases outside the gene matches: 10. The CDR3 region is CASSPSGTENSNQPQHF. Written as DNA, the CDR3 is TGTGCCAGCAGCCCGAGTGGGACAGAAAATAGCAATCAGCCCCAGCATTTT.

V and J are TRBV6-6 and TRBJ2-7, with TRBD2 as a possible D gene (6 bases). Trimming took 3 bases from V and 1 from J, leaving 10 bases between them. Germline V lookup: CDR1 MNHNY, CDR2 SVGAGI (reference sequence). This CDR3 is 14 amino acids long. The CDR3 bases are TGTGCCAGCAGTTATCGCGGGATTTCCTACGAGCAGTACTTC. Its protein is CASSYRGISYEQYF.

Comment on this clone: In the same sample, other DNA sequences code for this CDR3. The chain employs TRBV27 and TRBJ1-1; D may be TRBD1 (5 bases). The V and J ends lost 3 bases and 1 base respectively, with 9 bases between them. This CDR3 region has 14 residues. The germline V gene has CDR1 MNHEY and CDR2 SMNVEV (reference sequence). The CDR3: CASSLGRGNTEAFF. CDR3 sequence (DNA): TGTGCCAGCAGTTTGGGTAGGGGGAACACTGAAGCTTTCTTT.

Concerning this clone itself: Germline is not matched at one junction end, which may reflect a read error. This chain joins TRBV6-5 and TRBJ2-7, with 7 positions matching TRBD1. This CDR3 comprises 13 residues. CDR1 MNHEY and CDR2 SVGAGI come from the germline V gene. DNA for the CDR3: TGTGCCGGCAGCCAGGGGGACCCCTACGAGCAGTACTTC. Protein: CAGSQGDPYEQYF.

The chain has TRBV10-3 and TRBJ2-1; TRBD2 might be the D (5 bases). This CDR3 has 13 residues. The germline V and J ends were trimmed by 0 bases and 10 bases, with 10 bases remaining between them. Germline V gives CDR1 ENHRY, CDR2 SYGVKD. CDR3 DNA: TGTGCCATCAGTGAGTCGACCGGGATCGAGCAGTTCTTC. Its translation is CAISESTGIEQFF.

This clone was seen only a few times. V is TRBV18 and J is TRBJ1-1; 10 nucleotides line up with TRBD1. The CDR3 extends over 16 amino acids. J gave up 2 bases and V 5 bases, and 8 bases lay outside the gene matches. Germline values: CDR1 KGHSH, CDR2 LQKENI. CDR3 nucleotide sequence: TGTGCCAGCTCATGCGCGACAGGGGGCTTTAACACTGAAGCTTTCTTT. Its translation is CASSCATGGFNTEAFF. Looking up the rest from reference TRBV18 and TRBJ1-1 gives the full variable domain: NAGVMQNPRHLVRRRGQEARLRCSPMKGHSHVYWYRQLPEEGLKFMVYLQKENIIDESGMPKERFSAEFPKEGPSILRIQQVVRGDSAAYFCASSCATGGFNTEAFFGQGTRLTVV.

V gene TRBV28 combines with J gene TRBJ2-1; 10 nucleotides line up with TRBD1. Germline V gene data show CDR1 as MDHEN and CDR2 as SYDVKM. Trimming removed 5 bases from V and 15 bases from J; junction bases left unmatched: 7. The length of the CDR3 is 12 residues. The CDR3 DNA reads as TGTGCCAGCAGTGTAGGGGGACAGGGGAGGTTCTTC. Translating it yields CASSVGGQGRFF.

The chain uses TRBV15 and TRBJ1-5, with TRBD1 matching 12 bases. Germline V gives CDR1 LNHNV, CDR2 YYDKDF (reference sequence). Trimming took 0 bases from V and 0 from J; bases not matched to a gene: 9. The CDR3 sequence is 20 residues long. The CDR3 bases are TGTGCCACCAGCAGAGATCAACGGGGACAGGGGGCCCCTAGCAATCAGCCCCAGCATTTT. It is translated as CATSRDQRGQGAPSNQPQHF.